The 20 T cell receptor beta chains given below trace back to one sample, sequenced in a study of blood T cell repertoires in COVID-19. Profiling relied on immunoSEQ multiplex PCR, and the TCRdb table lists in-frame clones only, not all of them. The table has some 250,000 clones, roughly 88% seen once. Sequencing was carried out using PBMCs or T cells enriched from blood (not recorded which). The receptor set was obtained from a woman between 50 and 59 years old who had recovered from COVID-19.

The chain employs TRBV5-5 and TRBJ2-2; unclear D gene. Trimming cost V 0 bases and J 1 base, with 10 bases left between them. CDR3 length: 16 amino acids. CDR1 SGHKS and CDR2 YYEKEE come from the germline V gene (reference sequence). CDR3 in DNA: TGTGCCAGCAGCTTGGGGTGGGCAGGGAACACCGGGGAGCTGTTTTTT. It is translated as CASSLGWAGNTGELFF.

The CDR3 bases are TGTGCCAGCAGAACCGGGACATTCGAGGTCGGCTACACCTTC. This gives the protein CASRTGTFEVGYTF. The chain couples TRBV27 to TRBJ1-2, with a possible D match to TRBD1 (6 bases). The CDR3 runs to 14 residues. CDR1 and CDR2 (germline): MNHEY, SMNVEV (reference sequence). The V and J ends lost 6 bases and 8 bases respectively, with 19 bases between them.

CDR3 sequence: CASSINRGSTTDTQYF. CDR3 DNA sequence: TGTGCCAGTAGCATTAACAGGGGGAGTACCACAGATACGCAGTATTTT. The chain links TRBV19 to TRBJ2-3, with 8 bases aligning to TRBD1. V shed 6 bases, J shed 2 bases, and the junction held 10 bases outside the gene matches. Germline assignment: CDR1 LNHDA and CDR2 SQIVND (reference sequence). This CDR3 comprises 16 residues. Supplemented by reference TRBV19 and TRBJ2-3, the full variable domain reads DGGITQSPKYLFRKEGQNVTLSCEQNLNHDAMYWYRQDPGQGLRLIYYSQIVNDFQKGDIAEGYSVSREKKESFPLTVTSAQKNPTAFYLCASSINRGSTTDTQYFGPGTRLTVL.

The CDR3 reads CASSSRTGTGVADTQYF. The DNA for the CDR3 is TGTGCCAGTAGTTCAAGAACCGGGACAGGGGTAGCAGATACGCAGTATTTT. The V and J genes are TRBV19 and TRBJ2-3; 10 bases are shared with TRBD1. The CDR3 totals 17 residues. J gave up 4 bases and V 5 bases, and 12 bases lay outside the gene matches. Germline V gene data show CDR1 as LNHDA and CDR2 as SQIVND (reference sequence).

This chain joins TRBV11-2 and TRBJ2-1; D may be TRBD1 (6 bases). The V gene lost 3 bases and the J gene lost 5 bases, with 11 bases spanning the gap. The germline V gene encodes CDR1 SGHAT and CDR2 FQNNGV. This CDR3 has 14 amino acids. The CDR3 sequence is CASSLGASNNEQFF. The CDR3 nucleotides are TGTGCCAGCAGCTTGGGGGCTAGCAACAATGAGCAGTTCTTC.

The rearrangement uses TRBV10-2 and TRBJ1-2; D is possibly TRBD1 (5 bases). The CDR3 runs to 12 residues. The V end was cut by 5 bases, the J end by 4 bases, with 8 bases between. Germline values: CDR1 WSHSY, CDR2 SAAADI. The CDR3 nucleotides are TGCGCCAGCAGTTTAGACAGCTATGGCTACACCTTC. Translating it yields CASSLDSYGYTF.

The CDR3 coding sequence is TGTGCCAGCAGCTTGGTACTAGCGGGAGTGTTCAATGAGCAGTTCTTC. Translation: CASSLVLAGVFNEQFF. The rearrangement joins TRBV5-5 to TRBJ2-1; 11 nucleotides agree with TRBD2. This CDR3 contains 16 residues. V shed 0 bases, J shed 6 bases, and the junction held 5 bases outside the gene matches. Per germline, CDR1 SGHKS and CDR2 YYEKEE (reference sequence). The whole variable domain, remainder taken from reference TRBV5-5 and TRBJ2-1, is DAGVTQSPTHLIKTRGQQVTLRCSPISGHKSVSWYQQVLGQGPQFIFQYYEKEERGRGNFPDRFSARQFPNYSSELNVNALLLGDSALYLCASSLVLAGVFNEQFFGPGTRLTVL.

The V call is TRBV11-2, the J call TRBJ2-7; a weak D match, TRBD2 (6 bases). The CDR3 totals 13 residues. The V end was cut by 3 bases, the J end by 2 bases, with 8 bases between. Per germline, CDR1 SGHAT and CDR2 FQNNGV. CDR3 region: CASSFTGAYEQYF. DNA of the CDR3: TGTGCCAGCAGCTTTACGGGAGCCTACGAGCAGTACTTC.

CDR3 sequence reads: CASSLGLAGAPRAEQYF. For the CDR3, the DNA is TGTGCCAGCAGCTTGGGGTTGGCAGGGGCACCTCGGGCCGAGCAGTACTTC. The chain is built from TRBV5-6 and TRBJ2-7; tentative D call: TRBD1 (6 bases). The CDR3 is made up of 17 amino acids. Between the trimmed V and J ends, which lost 0 bases and 6 bases, there was a span of 22 bases. Per germline, CDR1 SGHDT and CDR2 YYEEEE.

The chain is built from TRBV5-1 and TRBJ1-5; D remains ambiguous. CDR3 length: 14 amino acids. The germline V gene encodes CDR1 SGHRS and CDR2 YFSETQ. V lost 0 bases to trimming and J lost 7 bases, with 11 bases between them. The CDR3 protein is CASSLDSLKQPQHF. The CDR3 DNA reads as TGCGCCAGCAGCTTGGACAGCTTAAAACAGCCCCAGCATTTT. The whole variable domain, remainder taken from reference TRBV5-1 and TRBJ1-5, is KAGVTQTPRYLIKTRGQQVTLSCSPISGHRSVSWYQQTPGQGLQFLFEYFSETQRNKGNFPGRFSGRQFSNSRSEMNVSTLELGDSALYLCASSLDSLKQPQHFGDGTRLSIL.

The V gene is TRBV2, the J gene TRBJ2-2; TRBD1 aligns across 10 bases. The ends lost 8 bases at V and 6 bases at J; junction bases unmatched: 12. The CDR3 is 16 residues long. Germline values: CDR1 SNHLY, CDR2 FYNNEI. The CDR3 reads CASALDRGLNSGELFF. In DNA form, the CDR3 reads TGTGCCAGCGCATTAGACAGGGGGCTTAATTCCGGGGAGCTGTTTTTT.

This chain joins TRBV27 and TRBJ2-7; possible D gene TRBD2, 6 bases. Germline-derived CDR1 and CDR2 are MNHEY and SMNVEV (reference sequence). The CDR3 has 13 amino acids. V dropped 3 bases and J dropped 2 bases, with 8 bases sitting between them. CDR3 region: CASSFSGAYEQYF. The CDR3 DNA reads as TGTGCCAGCAGTTTTAGCGGTGCCTACGAGCAGTACTTC.

The chain is built from TRBV12-3 or TRBV12-4 and TRBJ1-2; no definite D call. This CDR3 region has 12 residues. Trimming cost V 3 bases and J 4 bases, with 6 bases left between them. CDR3 coding DNA: TGTGCCAGCAGTTTTGGGCGCTATGGCTACACCTTC. This codes for CASSFGRYGYTF.

This chain links TRBV18 with TRBJ1-4; the D is unclear. Trimming cost V 5 bases and J 2 bases, with 9 bases left between them. The CDR3 contains 14 residues. Per the germline V gene, CDR1 is KGHSH and CDR2 is LQKENI. In DNA, the CDR3 is TGTGCCAGCTCAAGTCAGGTGACTAATGAAAAACTGTTTTTT. Protein product: CASSSQVTNEKLFF.

The rearrangement uses TRBV5-1 and TRBJ2-3; D is uncertain. This CDR3 is built from 13 residues. Looked up from germline, CDR1 is SGHRS and CDR2 is YFSETQ. With 4 bases removed from V and 5 bases from J, the gap between germline ends came to 11 bases. CDR3 sequence: CASSPLVGDTQYF. The CDR3 nucleotides are TGCGCCAGCAGCCCGTTGGTCGGAGATACGCAGTATTTT.

The chain has TRBV5-6 and TRBJ2-7; TRBD1 matches 9 bases. V lost 4 bases, J lost 2 bases, and 10 bases stayed unmatched. CDR1 SGHDT and CDR2 YYEEEE come from the germline V gene. The CDR3 is 16 amino acids. The CDR3 coding sequence is TGTGCCAGCAGCGGACCGGGACAGGGCAACACCTACGAGCAGTACTTC. Translated, it gives CASSGPGQGNTYEQYF.

This clone was detected once. This chain links TRBV7-2 with TRBJ2-1; weak D call: TRBD1 (5 bases). The CDR3 sequence is 13 residues long. Germline values: CDR1 SGHTA, CDR2 FQGNSA. V lost 5 bases and J lost 14, with 19 bases in between. CDR3 amino acids: CASSRTSQGLKFF. DNA of the CDR3: TGTGCCAGCAGCAGAACCTCCCAGGGTCTTAAGTTCTTC.

The chain uses TRBV5-8 and TRBJ2-5; 14 nucleotides match TRBD2. Germline CDR1 reads SGHTS; CDR2 reads YDEGEE. V trimming: 4 bases; J trimming: 2 bases; junction bases outside the gene matches: 7. The CDR3 length is 17 residues. CDR3 DNA: TGTGCCAGCAGCCCCGGGGGACTAGCGGGAGCTCAAGAGACCCAGTACTTC. Translated, it gives CASSPGGLAGAQETQYF.

The V and J genes are TRBV9 and TRBJ2-3, with D maybe TRBD1 (6 bases). The CDR3 is made up of 14 amino acids. V was shortened by 6 bases and J by 4 bases, with 15 bases between the two germline ends. The V gene's germline CDR1 is SGDLS and CDR2 YYNGEE. The CDR3 here is CASTSQGFADTQYF. CDR3 nucleotide sequence: TGTGCCAGCACGTCACAGGGCTTTGCAGATACGCAGTATTTT.

As concerns this clone: Being one base from a much bigger clone, this may be a read error. The V and J genes are TRBV21-1 and TRBJ2-7; TRBD1, the table's D call, was not compared with the DNA. TRBV21-1 is a known pseudogene. The CDR3 is made up of 16 amino acids. The chain's CDR3 is CASSMRRDRVSYEQYF. CDR3 nucleotides: TGTGCCAGCAGCATGCGCCGGGACAGGGTGTCCTACGAGCAGTACTTC.